Sequencing of this T cell receptor (beta chain) was carried out in a study of tumor-infiltrating lymphocytes in primary liver carcinoma. About the research overall: Patients were men and women aged 30 to 69 years.

With regard to this clonotype: Antigen: not known. One junction end does not reproduce the germline sequence, and a read error may be involved.

In germline, CDR1 is LGHNA, CDR2 YNFKEQ. This CDR3 region has 17 residues. Overall study findings and caveats: Tumor region pairs shared more overlap than did tumor-adjacent and tumor-blood pairs. About 7-25% of top clones, no more, were shared by all five regions.

A primer matching the constant region was used to make TCR beta cDNA from approximately 0.55 ug of total RNA. A slightly modified ARM-PCR protocol with three nested multiplex PCR rounds produced these TCR beta libraries. Investigators reported that the first two PCR rounds, at about 9 cycles each, used TRBV1-TRBV30 forward primers with a C-beta reverse primer. Each CDR3 protein gets one entry after TCRdb re-called the multiplex PCR reads with MiXCR. There are more than 95,000 distinct CDR3 sequences in the sample; about four fifths occur only once, and approximately 20% lies in the top ten. It was from about 19-30 mg of unsorted bulk tissue that RNA and DNA were co-extracted.

Sequenced input: liver tumor tissue from sampling region 3. Described subset: tumor region T3, left-lateral pole. V and J are TRBV4-2 and TRBJ2-7; D might be TRBD2 (6 bases). This receptor was identified in a man between 40 and 49 years old with primary liver carcinoma and hepatitis B virus infection. CDR3 coding DNA: TGTGCCAGCAGCCAAGGTCTCGCTAACGGGAGAACTTACGAGCACTACTTC. The encoded protein is CASSQGLANGRTYEHYF.